This TCR beta chain was captured in a study of T cell changes during pregnancy in multiple sclerosis. Sequencing used immunoSEQ multiplex PCR; TCRdb keeps in-frame clones, though not all of them. The table includes 85,000 to 95,000 clones, about nine tenths detected once. The CDR3 is 15 residues long. Per germline, CDR1 SGHTA and CDR2 FQGTGA. Germline trimming cut 5 bases from V and 4 bases from J; bases unmatched to any gene: 9. This sequence originates from a female donor in good health, enrolled as a control in a pregnancy study. The chain has TRBV7-3 and TRBJ2-3; TRBD2 matches 7 bases. The input for sequencing was peripheral blood, taken after pregnancy. CDR3 nucleotide sequence: TGTGCCAGCAGCCCCTTGGGGGGGAATTCAGATACGCAGTATTTT. Protein sequence: CASSPLGGNSDTQYF.